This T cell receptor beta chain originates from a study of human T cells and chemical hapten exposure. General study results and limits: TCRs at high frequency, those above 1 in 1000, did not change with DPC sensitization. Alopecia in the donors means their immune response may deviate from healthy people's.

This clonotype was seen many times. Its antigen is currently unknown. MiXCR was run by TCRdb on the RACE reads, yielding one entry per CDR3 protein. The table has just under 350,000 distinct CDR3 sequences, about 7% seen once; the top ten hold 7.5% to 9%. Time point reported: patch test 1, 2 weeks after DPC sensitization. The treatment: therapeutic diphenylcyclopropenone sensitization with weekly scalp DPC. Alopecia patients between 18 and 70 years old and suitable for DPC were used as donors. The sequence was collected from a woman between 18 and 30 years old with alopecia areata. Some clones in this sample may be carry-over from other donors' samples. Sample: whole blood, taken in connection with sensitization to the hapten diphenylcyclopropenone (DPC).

CDR3: CASSLGRGGRTDTQYF. CDR3 DNA sequence: TGTGCCAGCAGCTTAGGGCGGGGGGGCCGGACAGATACGCAGTATTTT. The chain joins TRBV7-8 to TRBJ2-3, with TRBD2 matching over 9 bases. Trimming took 1 base from V and 3 from J; bases not matched to a gene: 5. The germline gives CDR1 SGHVS, CDR2 FQNEAQ. This CDR3 spans 16 amino acids.